The 10 T cell receptor beta chains in this list originate from one sample, sequenced in a study of shared clonotypes between healthy human individuals. Terminally differentiated effector memory CD45RA+ cells were excluded by CCR7 positive selection of CD45RO-negative cells. Profiled with immunoSEQ multiplex PCR; TCRdb holds only in-frame clones, not every one. The sample has some 1,900,000 clones, about 95% seen once. Sequenced sample: naive CD8+ T cells sorted from blood. The receptors were gathered from a man between 18 and 35 years old in good health.

V usage is TRBV11-2 and J usage is TRBJ2-5; 12 bases are shared with TRBD2. The CDR3 covers 15 residues. The V and J ends lost 4 bases and 5 bases, in that order; junction bases with no gene match: 5. Germline values: CDR1 SGHAT, CDR2 FQNNGV. CDR3 sequence: CASSWTSGVRETQYF. In nucleotides, the CDR3 is TGTGCCAGCAGCTGGACTAGCGGGGTTAGGGAGACCCAGTACTTC. Full variable domain (rest looked up from reference TRBV11-2 and TRBJ2-5): EAGVAQSPRYKIIEKRQSVAFWCNPISGHATLYWYQQILGQGPKLLIQFQNNGVVDDSQLPKDRFSAERLKGVDSTLKIQPAKLEDSAVYLCASSWTSGVRETQYFGPGTRLLVL.

The CDR3 bases are TGTGCCAGCAGCGTCGGGGGAGACTGGGAGACCCAGTACTTC. It yields the protein CASSVGGDWETQYF. The chain couples TRBV7-9 to TRBJ2-5, with a tentative D call TRBD2 (6 bases). Germline V gene lookup returns CDR1 SEHNR and CDR2 FQNEAQ (reference sequence). Trimming took 5 bases from V and 5 from J, leaving 15 bases between them. This CDR3 has 14 residues.

This clone was seen once. The DNA of the CDR3 is TGTGCCAGCAGCGTCGGGACGGGAGGGGACTACGAGCAGTACTTC. Protein: CASSVGTGGDYEQYF. This chain links TRBV9 with TRBJ2-7; 8 nucleotides line up with TRBD2. CDR1 and CDR2 (germline): SGDLS, YYNGEE. The CDR3 length is 15 residues. V was pared by 2 bases and J by 3 bases, with 7 bases of the junction left unmatched.

V and J are TRBV4-1 and TRBJ1-2, with D possibly being TRBD1 (5 bases). Trimming pared 1 base from V and 6 bases from J, leaving 18 bases between. The CDR3 runs to 16 residues. Per germline, CDR1 MGHRA and CDR2 YSYEKL. The CDR3, as DNA: TGCGCCAGCAGCCAAGTGGTAACAGGTGGGGGTGATGGCTACACCTTC. Residues: CASSQVVTGGGDGYTF.

The V call is TRBV5-4, the J call TRBJ1-5; D gene ambiguous. Trimming cost V 3 bases and J 10 bases, with 11 bases left between them. CDR1 and CDR2 (germline): SGHNT, YYREEE (reference sequence). CDR3 length: 12 residues. The CDR3 coding sequence is TGTGCCAGCAGCTGTGACCCTCCTCCCCAGCATTTT. It specifies CASSCDPPPQHF.

The rearrangement joins TRBV5-1 to TRBJ2-1, with D unclear. Germline V lookup: CDR1 SGHRS, CDR2 YFSETQ. V lost 1 base, J lost 2 bases, and 13 bases lay in between. This CDR3 spans 16 amino acids. In DNA, the CDR3 is TGCGCCAGCAGCTTGAGCTCGGCCAGACCCTACAATGAGCAGTTCTTC. Its translation: CASSLSSARPYNEQFF. Using reference TRBV5-1 and TRBJ2-1 for the parts outside the CDR3, the full variable domain is KAGVTQTPRYLIKTRGQQVTLSCSPISGHRSVSWYQQTPGQGLQFLFEYFSETQRNKGNFPGRFSGRQFSNSRSEMNVSTLELGDSALYLCASSLSSARPYNEQFFGPGTRLTVL.

The J gene is TRBJ1-5, the V gene TRBV9, with TRBD1 matching 7 bases. V lost 4 bases and J lost 3; bases outside the gene matches: 7. Germline V gives CDR1 SGDLS, CDR2 YYNGEE. This CDR3 is 15 amino acids long. The CDR3 reads CASSPRDSDNQPQHF. CDR3 nucleotides: TGTGCCAGCAGCCCCCGGGACAGTGACAATCAGCCCCAGCATTTT.

As to this clone: The same CDR3 arises from other DNA sequences in this sample as well. The rearrangement uses TRBV9 and TRBJ2-7; 7 bases agree with TRBD1. CDR1 SGDLS and CDR2 YYNGEE come from the germline V gene. V lost 0 bases, J lost 2 bases, and 5 bases stayed unmatched. This CDR3 is built from 15 residues. The CDR3 DNA follows: TGTGCCAGCAGCGTAGGGACAGGAGTCCCCTACGAGCAGTACTTC. Protein product: CASSVGTGVPYEQYF.

In its sample, this clone was seen once. V and J are TRBV13 and TRBJ2-7; TRBD2 agrees at 11 bases. The V gene end was trimmed by 5 bases and the J gene end by 6 bases; junction bases not matched to a gene: 6. Germline CDR1 PRHDT, CDR2 FYEKMQ (reference sequence). The CDR3 runs 14 residues. CDR3 coding DNA: TGTGCCAGCAGCGCGCCGGGACTAGCGGCCGAGCAGTACTTC. This codes for CASSAPGLAAEQYF.

This chain uses TRBV27 with TRBJ1-2; TRBD1 matches 8 bases. Germline-derived CDR1 and CDR2 are MNHEY and SMNVEV (reference sequence). The trim removed 4 bases at V and 6 bases at J, leaving 7 bases unmatched. The CDR3 has 14 residues. DNA for the CDR3: TGTGCCAGCAGTTATGCAGGGGGCGCCGATGGCTACACCTTC. Its protein product is CASSYAGGADGYTF.